The rows below give T cell receptor beta chains drawn from one sample of a study of blood T cells in healthy people across ages. Each CDR3 protein gets one entry after TCRdb re-called the 5' RACE reads with MiXCR. The top ten clones hold under 8% of a sample with some 1.4 million distinct CDR3 sequences, around 39% of them seen once. Sequencing input: blood. All receptors derive from a woman younger than 30 in good health. Each CDR3 is given without its conserved first and last residue. Only some rows state a clone size, as once, few, many or a class for expanded clones.

J: TRBJ2-5; V: TRBV29-1; size: few; CDR3: SVVGNPGTQY
J: TRBJ1-4; V: TRBV20-1; size: few; CDR3: SASRTVSPGGISEKLF
J: TRBJ2-3; V: TRBV20-1; size: few; CDR3: SARGHRQLTDTQY
J: TRBJ1-4; V: TRBV5-1; size: -; CDR3: ASSRDSANEKLF
J: TRBJ2-1; V: TRBV5-1; size: -; CDR3: ASSPGGARETQF
J: TRBJ2-1; V: TRBV12-3/TRBV12-4; size: few; CDR3: ASSKTGGISYNEQF
J: TRBJ1-1; V: TRBV20-1; size: few; CDR3: SASRNTEAF
J: TRBJ2-5; V: TRBV11-2; size: -; CDR3: ASSFDTGGRGY
J: TRBJ2-7; V: TRBV2; size: -; CDR3: ASSDYTLYEQY
J: TRBJ1-4; V: TRBV6-1; size: -; CDR3: ASSIDTGPGREKLF
J: TRBJ2-3; V: TRBV7-9; size: few; CDR3: ASSPWAGDTDTQY
J: TRBJ2-3; V: TRBV12-3/TRBV12-4; size: many; CDR3: ASRGRGQRTDTQY
J: TRBJ1-4; V: TRBV10-3; size: few; CDR3: ACGAGFEKLF
J: -; V: TRBV6-1; size: -; CDR3: ASRAVGAVNEQY
J: TRBJ2-1; V: TRBV2; size: -; CDR3: ASLTAEQF
J: TRBJ2-7; V: TRBV20-1; size: -; CDR3: SARESLESPQY
J: TRBJ2-1; V: TRBV5-1; size: few; CDR3: ASSLGQMDYEQF
J: TRBJ2-7; V: TRBV10-3; size: -; CDR3: AFARGQGPYGQY
J: TRBJ2-3; V: TRBV10-3; size: -; CDR3: ATGTSGSADTKY
J: TRBJ1-1; V: TRBV10-1; size: -; CDR3: ASSDSGWDTEAF
J: TRBJ1-4; V: TRBV29-1; size: few; CDR3: SVEERGTGGDPGEKLF
J: TRBJ2-3; V: TRBV30; size: -; CDR3: AWSMEGDTQY
J: TRBJ2-7; V: TRBV7-2; size: few; CDR3: ASSLGWDFSYEQY
J: -; V: TRBV7-2; size: -; CDR3: ASSSMSFGASDEQY
J: TRBJ1-2; V: TRBV12-3/TRBV12-4; size: few; CDR3: ASSFGGGRDGYT
J: TRBJ2-5; V: TRBV5-1; size: -; CDR3: ASSLVAGNPNEQY
J: TRBJ2-7; V: TRBV7-2; size: few; CDR3: ASSLEGGPAYEQY